The following is a T cell receptor (beta chain) sequence with its context. Its cognate antigen is unknown. Use of 60 Vbeta and 13 Jbeta primers characterized the PCR. In the authors' methods: A later analysis tallied roughly 77 million unique TCR beta chains, 9.5 million to 14 million of them shared. Produced via immunoSEQ multiplex PCR; TCRdb's table is partial and in-frame only. The V and J calls and the clone size are those of that table, but D and trimming were determined from the DNA. Of roughly 77,000 clones in the sample, 60% to 80% were seen once. Germline CDR1 reads SEHNR; CDR2 reads FQNEAQ (reference sequence). CDR3 length equals 13 residues. V was pared by 9 bases and J by 3 bases, with 6 bases of the junction left unmatched. This specimen comes from a study of cytomegalovirus exposure and HLA in healthy donors. General study findings and limits: Three chains tied to CMV proved CMV antigen-specific in vitro.

The TCR sequence derives from a woman between 40 and 50 years old in good health and CMV-seropositive. The V gene is TRBV7-9, the J gene TRBJ2-3; 7 bases are shared with TRBD1. Sequenced input: PBMCs. The chain's CDR3 is CASGQVETDTQYF. CDR3 in DNA: TGTGCCAGTGGACAGGTGGAGACAGATACGCAGTATTTT.